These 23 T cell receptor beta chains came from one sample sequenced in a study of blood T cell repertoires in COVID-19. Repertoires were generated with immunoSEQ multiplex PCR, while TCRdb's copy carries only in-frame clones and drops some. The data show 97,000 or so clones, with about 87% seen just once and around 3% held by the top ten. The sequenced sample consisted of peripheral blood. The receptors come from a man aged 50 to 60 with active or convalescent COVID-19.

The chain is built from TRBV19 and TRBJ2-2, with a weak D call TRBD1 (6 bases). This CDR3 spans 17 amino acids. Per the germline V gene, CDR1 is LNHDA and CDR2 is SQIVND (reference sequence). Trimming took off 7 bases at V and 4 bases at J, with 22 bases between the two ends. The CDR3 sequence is CASIGTPGIGTTGELFF. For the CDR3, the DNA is TGTGCCAGTATCGGGACACCGGGGATTGGAACCACCGGGGAGCTGTTTTTT.

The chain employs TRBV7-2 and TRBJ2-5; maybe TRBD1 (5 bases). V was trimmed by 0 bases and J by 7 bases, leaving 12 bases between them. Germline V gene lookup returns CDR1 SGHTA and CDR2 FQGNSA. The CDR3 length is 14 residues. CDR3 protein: CASSLAGVVGTQYF. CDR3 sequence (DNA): TGTGCCAGCAGCTTAGCAGGGGTAGTAGGGACCCAGTACTTC.

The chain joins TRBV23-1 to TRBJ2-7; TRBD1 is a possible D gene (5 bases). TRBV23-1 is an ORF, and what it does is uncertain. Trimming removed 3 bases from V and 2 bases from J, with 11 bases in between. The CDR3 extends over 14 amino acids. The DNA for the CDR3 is TGCGCCAGCAGTCACCATGACAGAGCCTACGAGCAGTACGTC. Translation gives CASSHHDRAYEQYV.

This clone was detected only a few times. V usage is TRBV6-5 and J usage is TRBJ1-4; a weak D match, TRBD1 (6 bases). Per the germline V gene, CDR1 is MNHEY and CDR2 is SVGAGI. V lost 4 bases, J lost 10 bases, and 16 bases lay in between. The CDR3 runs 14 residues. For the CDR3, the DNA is TGTGCCAGCAGTTCCACTACGGACAGAGGAAAACTGTTTTTT. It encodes CASSSTTDRGKLFF.

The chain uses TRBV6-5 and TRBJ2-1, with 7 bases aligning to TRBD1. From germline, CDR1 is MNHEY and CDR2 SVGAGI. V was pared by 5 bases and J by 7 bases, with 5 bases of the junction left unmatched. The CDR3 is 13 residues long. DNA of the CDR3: TGTGCCAGCAGTACAGGGGCGTGGAATGAGCAGTTCTTC. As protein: CASSTGAWNEQFF.

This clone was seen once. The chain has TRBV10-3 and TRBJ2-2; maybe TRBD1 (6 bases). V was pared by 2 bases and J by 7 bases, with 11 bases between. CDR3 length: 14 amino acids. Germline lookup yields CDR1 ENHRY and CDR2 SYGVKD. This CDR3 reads CAISEPSGVGELFF. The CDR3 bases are TGTGCCATCAGTGAGCCCTCAGGGGTCGGGGAGCTGTTTTTT.

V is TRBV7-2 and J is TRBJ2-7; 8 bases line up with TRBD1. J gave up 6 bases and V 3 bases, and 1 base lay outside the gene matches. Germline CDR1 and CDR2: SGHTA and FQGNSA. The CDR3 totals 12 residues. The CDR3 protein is CASSFQGAEQYF. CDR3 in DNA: TGTGCCAGCAGCTTCCAGGGGGCCGAGCAGTACTTC.

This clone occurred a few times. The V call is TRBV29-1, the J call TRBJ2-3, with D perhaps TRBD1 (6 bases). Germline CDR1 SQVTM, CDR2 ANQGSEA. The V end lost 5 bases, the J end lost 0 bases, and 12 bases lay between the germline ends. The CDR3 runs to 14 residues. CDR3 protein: CSVIGGGSTDTQYF. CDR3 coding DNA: TGCAGCGTTATTGGGGGCGGGAGCACAGATACGCAGTATTTT.

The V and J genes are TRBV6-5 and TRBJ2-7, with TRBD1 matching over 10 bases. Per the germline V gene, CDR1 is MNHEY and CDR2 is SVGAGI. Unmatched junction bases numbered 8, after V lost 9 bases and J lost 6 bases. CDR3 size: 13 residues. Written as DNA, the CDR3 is TGTGCCAGTCCGGGACAGGGGAGGAGCGAGCAGTACTTC. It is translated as CASPGQGRSEQYF.

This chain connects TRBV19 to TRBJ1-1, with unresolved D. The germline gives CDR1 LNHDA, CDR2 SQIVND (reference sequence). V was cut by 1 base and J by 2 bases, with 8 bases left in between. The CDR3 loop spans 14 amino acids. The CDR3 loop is CASSIGSGNTEAFF. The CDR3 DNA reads TGTGCCAGTAGTATAGGTTCAGGCAACACTGAAGCTTTCTTT.

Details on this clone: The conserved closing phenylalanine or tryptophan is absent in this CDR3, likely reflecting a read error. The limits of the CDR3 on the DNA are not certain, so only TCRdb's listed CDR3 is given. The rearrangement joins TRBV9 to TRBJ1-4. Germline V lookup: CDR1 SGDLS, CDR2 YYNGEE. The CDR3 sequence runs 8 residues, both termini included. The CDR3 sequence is CASRTSWE.

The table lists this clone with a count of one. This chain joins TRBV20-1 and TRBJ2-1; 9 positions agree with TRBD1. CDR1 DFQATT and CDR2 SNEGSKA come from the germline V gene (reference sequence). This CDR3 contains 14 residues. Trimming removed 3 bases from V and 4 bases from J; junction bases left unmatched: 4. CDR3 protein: CSASGTGPYNEQFF. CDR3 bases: TGCAGTGCTAGTGGGACAGGGCCATACAATGAGCAGTTCTTC.

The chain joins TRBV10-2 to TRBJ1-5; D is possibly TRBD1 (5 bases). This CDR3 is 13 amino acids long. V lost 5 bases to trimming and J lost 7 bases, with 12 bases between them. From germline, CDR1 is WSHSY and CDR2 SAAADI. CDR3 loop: CASSIAGNQPQHF. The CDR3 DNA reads TGCGCCAGCAGTATCGCAGGGAACCAGCCCCAGCATTTT.

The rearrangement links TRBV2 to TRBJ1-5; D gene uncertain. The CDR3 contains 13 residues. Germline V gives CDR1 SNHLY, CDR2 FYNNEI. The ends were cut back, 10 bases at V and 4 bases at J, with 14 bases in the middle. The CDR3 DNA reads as TGTGCCACCGGACTTAGTATGAATCAGCCCCAGCATTTT. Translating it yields CATGLSMNQPQHF.

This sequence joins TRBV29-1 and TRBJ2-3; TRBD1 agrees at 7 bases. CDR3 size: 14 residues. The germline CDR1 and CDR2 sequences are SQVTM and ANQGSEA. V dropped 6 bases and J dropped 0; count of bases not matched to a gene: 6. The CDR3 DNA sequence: TGCAGCGTGGTGGGACAGTCTAGCACAGATACGCAGTATTTT. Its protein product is CSVVGQSSTDTQYF.

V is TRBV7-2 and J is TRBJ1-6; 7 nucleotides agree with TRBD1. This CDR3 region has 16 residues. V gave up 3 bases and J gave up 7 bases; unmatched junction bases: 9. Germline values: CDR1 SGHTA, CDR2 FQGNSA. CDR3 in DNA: TGTGCCAGCAGCTTCGGCCAACAGGGGACGAATTCACCCCTCCACTTT. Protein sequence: CASSFGQQGTNSPLHF.

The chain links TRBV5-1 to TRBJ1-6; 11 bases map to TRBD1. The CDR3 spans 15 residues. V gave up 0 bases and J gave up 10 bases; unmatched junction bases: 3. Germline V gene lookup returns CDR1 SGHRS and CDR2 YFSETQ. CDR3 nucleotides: TGCGCCAGCAGCTTGGGGACAGGGGGCCGATCACCCCTCCACTTT. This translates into CASSLGTGGRSPLHF.

The CDR3, as DNA: TGTGCCAGCAATCTCGGACAGGGAACGTCTGAAGCTTTCTTT. It specifies CASNLGQGTSEAFF. This chain connects TRBV28 to TRBJ1-1, with 8 bases matching TRBD1. Germline-derived CDR1 and CDR2 are MDHEN and SYDVKM. The CDR3 sequence is 14 residues long. The V segment lost 7 bases and the J segment 6 bases; nucleotides outside the gene matches: 10.

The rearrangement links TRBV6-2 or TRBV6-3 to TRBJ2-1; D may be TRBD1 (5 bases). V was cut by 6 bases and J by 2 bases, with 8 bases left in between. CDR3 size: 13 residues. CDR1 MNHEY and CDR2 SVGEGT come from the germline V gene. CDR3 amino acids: CASSLDTYNEQFF. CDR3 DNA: TGTGCCAGCAGCCTGGACACCTACAATGAGCAGTTCTTC.

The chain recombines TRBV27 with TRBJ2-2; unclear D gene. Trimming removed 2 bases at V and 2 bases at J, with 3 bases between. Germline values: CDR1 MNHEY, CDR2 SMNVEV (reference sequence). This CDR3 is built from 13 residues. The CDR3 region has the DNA TGTGCCAGCAGTTTACTAAACACCGGGGAGCTGTTTTTT. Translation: CASSLLNTGELFF.

The CDR3 DNA follows: TGTGCCAGCAGTCAGGGAGGGGAAAAACTGTTTTTT. Its translation is CASSQGGEKLFF. V usage is TRBV28 and J usage is TRBJ1-4, with a tentative D call TRBD1 (5 bases). CDR1 and CDR2 from the germline V gene are MDHEN and SYDVKM. Between the trimmed V and J ends, which lost 5 bases and 8 bases, there was a span of 9 bases. The length of the CDR3 is 12 residues.

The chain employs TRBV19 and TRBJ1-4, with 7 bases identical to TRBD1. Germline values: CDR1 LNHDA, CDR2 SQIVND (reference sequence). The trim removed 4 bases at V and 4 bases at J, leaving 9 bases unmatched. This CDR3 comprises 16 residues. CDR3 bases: TGTGCCAGTAGTAAACCTCCGGACAGGAGTAATGAAAAACTGTTTTTT. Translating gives CASSKPPDRSNEKLFF.

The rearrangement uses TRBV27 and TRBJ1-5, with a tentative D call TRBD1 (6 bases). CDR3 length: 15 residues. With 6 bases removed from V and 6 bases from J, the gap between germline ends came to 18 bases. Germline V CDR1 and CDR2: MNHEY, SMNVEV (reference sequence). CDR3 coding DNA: TGTGCCAGCAGCCTGACCGGGGGGGCGAGTCAGCCCCAGCATTTT. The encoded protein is CASSLTGGASQPQHF.